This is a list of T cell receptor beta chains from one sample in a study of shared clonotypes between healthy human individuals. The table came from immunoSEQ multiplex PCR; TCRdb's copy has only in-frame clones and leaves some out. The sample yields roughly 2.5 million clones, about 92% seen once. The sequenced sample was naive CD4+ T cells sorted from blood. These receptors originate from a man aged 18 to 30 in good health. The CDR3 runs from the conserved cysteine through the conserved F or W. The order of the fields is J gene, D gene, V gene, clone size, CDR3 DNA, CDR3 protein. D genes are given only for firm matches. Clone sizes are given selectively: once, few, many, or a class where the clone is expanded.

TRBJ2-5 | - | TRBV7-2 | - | TGTGCCAGCCAACTGGGGAAGGATCAGACCCAGTACTTC | CASQLGKDQTQYF
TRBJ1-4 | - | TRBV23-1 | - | TGCGCCAGCAGTCAAGAGCTATGTCGGGGACGGACCCTGGCTAATGAAAAACTGTTTTTT | CASSQELCRGRTLANEKLFF
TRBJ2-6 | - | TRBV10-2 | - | TGCGCCAGCACGGCCGGGGCCAACGTCCTGACTTTC | CASTAGANVLTF
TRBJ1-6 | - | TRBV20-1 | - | TGCAGTGTCCCACAGGGTGGTCCCCTCCACTTT | CSVPQGGPLHF
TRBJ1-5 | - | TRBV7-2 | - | TGTGCCAGCAGCTTAGTGATACAGGGAGGTCAGCCCCAGCATTTT | CASSLVIQGGQPQHF
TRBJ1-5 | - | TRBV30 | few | TGTGCCTGGAGTGAAGTAGCTCAGCCCCAGCATTTT | CAWSEVAQPQHF
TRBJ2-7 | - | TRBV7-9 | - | TGTGCCAGCAGCTTACAGGCCTACGAGCAGTACTTC | CASSLQAYEQYF
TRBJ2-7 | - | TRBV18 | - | TGTGCCAGCTCACCGGAAACCTACGAGCAGTACTTC | CASSPETYEQYF
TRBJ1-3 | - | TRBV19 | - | - | CASTSGGIGNTIYF
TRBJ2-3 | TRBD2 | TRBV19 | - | TGTGCCAGTAGTAGTAGGTCGACTAGCGGGAGTACTGATACGCAGTATTTT | CASSSRSTSGSTDTQYF
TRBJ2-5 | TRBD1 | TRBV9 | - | TGTGCCAGCAGCGGAAGACAGGGGGAGACCCAGTACTTC | CASSGRQGETQYF
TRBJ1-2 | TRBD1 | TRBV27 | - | TGTGCCAGCAGTTTACGGAAGGGACAGGGTAGAGGCTACACCTTC | CASSLRKGQGRGYTF
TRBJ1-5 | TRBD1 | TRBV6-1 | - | TGTGCCAGCAGTGAAGACAGGGGGCCCGCGCAGCCCCAGCATTTT | CASSEDRGPAQPQHF
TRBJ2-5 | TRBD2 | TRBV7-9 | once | TGTGCCAGCAGCTTAGAGCGGGGGGGCCGTGAGACCCAGTACTTC | CASSLERGGRETQYF
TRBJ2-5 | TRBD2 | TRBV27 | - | TGTGCCAGCAGTTCAGATCCGGGACTAGCGGGAGGTAGCGAAGCAGAAGAGACCCAGTACTTC | CASSSDPGLAGGSEAEETQYF
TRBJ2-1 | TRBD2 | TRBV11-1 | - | TGTGCCAGCAGCTACCTACTAGCGGGGGACTACAATGAGCAGTTCTTC | CASSYLLAGDYNEQFF